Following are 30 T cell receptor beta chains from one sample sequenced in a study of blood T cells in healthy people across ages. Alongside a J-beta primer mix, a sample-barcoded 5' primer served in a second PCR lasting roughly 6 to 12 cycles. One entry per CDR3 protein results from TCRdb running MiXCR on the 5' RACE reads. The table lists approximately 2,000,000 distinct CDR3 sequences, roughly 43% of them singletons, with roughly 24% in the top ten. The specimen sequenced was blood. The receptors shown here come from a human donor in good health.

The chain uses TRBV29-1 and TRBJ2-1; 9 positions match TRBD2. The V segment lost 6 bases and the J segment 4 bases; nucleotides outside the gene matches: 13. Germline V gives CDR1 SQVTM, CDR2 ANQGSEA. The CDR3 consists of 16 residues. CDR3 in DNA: TGCAGCGTGGAACCGGGACGAGCGGGGGGTTACAATGAGCAGTTCTTC. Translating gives CSVEPGRAGGYNEQFF.

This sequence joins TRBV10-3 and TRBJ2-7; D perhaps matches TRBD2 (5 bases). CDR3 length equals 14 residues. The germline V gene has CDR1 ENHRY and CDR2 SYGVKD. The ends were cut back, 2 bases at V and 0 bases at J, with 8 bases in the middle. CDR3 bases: TGTGCCATCAGTGAGCCCCGGGGCTCCTACGAGCAGTACTTC. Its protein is CAISEPRGSYEQYF.

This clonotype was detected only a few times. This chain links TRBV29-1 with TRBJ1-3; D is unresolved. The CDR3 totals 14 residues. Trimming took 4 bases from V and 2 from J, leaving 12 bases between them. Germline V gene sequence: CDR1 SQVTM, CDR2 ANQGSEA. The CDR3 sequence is CSVGDPGTGNTIYF. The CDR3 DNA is TGCAGCGTTGGTGACCCGGGAACTGGAAACACCATATATTTT.

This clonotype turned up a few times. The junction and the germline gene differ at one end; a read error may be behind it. This CDR3 reads CAGSDRGQGTQYF. The DNA of the CDR3 is TGTGCCGGCAGCGACAGGGGGCAAGGTACCCAGTACTTC. The chain has TRBV6-2 or TRBV6-3 and TRBJ2-4; 10 bases agree with TRBD1. Germline V gene data show CDR1 as MNHEY and CDR2 as SVGEGT. This CDR3 region has 13 residues.

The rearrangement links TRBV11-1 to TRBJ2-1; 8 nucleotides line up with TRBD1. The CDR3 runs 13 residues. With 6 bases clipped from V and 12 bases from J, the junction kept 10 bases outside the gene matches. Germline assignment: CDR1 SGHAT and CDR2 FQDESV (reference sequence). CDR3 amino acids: CASRPDRGDAQFF. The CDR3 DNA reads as TGTGCCAGCAGACCAGACAGGGGCGATGCGCAGTTCTTC.

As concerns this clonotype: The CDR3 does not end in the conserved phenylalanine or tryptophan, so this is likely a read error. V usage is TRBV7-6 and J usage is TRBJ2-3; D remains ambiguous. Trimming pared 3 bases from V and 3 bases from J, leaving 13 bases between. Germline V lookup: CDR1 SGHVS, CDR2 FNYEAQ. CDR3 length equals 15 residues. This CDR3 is CASSLYAGRTDTQYV. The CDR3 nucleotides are TGTGCCAGCAGCTTGTACGCAGGCCGGACAGATACGCAGTATGTT.

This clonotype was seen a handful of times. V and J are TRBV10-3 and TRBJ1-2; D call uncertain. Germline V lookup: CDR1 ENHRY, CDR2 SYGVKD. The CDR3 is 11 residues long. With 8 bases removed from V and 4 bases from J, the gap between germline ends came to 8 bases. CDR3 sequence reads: CAIANGYGYTF. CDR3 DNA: TGTGCCATCGCCAATGGCTATGGCTACACCTTC.

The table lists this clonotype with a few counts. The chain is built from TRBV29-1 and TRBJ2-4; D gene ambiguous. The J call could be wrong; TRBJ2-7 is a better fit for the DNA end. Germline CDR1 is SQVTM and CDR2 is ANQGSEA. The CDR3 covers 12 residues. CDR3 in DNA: TGCAGCGTTTTGGAGTTTTCTTACGAGCAGTACTTC. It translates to CSVLEFSYEQYF.

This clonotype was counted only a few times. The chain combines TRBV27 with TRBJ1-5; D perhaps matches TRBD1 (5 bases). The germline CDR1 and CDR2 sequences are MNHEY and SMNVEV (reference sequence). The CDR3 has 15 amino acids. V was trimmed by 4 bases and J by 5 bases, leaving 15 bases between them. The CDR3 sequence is CASSYLPAGDQPQHF. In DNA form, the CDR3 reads TGTGCCAGCAGTTACCTCCCGGCGGGGGATCAGCCCCAGCATTTT.

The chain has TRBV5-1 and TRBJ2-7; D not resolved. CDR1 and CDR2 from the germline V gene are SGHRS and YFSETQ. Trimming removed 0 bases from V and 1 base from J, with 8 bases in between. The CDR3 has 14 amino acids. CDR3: CASSLEPFSYEQYF. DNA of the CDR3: TGCGCCAGCAGCTTGGAACCGTTTTCCTACGAGCAGTACTTC.

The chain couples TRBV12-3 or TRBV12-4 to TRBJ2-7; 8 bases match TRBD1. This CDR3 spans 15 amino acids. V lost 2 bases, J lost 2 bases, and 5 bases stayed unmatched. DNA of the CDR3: TGTGCCAGCAGTTTAACGGGACAGGAGCCCTACGAGCAGTACTTC. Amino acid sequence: CASSLTGQEPYEQYF.

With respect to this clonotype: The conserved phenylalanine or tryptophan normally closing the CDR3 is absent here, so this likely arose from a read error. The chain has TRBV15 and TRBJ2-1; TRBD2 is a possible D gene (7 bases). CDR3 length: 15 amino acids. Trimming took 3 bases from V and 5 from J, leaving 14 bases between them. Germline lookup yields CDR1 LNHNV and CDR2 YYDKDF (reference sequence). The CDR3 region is CATSRRGGADNEQFC. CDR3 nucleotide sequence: TGTGCCACCAGCAGGAGGGGGGGCGCGGACAATGAGCAGTTCTGC.

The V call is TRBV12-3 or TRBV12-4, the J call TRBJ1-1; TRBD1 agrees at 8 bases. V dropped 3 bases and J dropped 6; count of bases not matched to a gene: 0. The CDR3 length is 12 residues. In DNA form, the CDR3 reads TGTGCCAGCAGTTTGACAGGGGCTGAAGCTTTCTTT. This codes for CASSLTGAEAFF.

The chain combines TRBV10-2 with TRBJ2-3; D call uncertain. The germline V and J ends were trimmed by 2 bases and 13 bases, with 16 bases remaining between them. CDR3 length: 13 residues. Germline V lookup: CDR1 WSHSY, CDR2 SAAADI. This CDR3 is CASSEAFYDPEYF. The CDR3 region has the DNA TGCGCCAGCAGTGAGGCGTTTTACGATCCGGAGTATTTT.

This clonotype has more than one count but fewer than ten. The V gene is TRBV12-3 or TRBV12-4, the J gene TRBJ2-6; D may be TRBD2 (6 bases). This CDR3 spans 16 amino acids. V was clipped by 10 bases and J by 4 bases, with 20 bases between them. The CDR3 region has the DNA TGTGCCATCCCTTTTCTGGGGGGTTCAGGGGCCAACGTCCTGACTTTC. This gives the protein CAIPFLGGSGANVLTF.

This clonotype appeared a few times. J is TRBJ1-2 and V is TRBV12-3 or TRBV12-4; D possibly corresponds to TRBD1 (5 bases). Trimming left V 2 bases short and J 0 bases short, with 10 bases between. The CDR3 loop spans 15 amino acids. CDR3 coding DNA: TGTGCCAGCAGTTTATTTGGGGGGTCTAACTATGGCTACACCTTC. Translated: CASSLFGGSNYGYTF.

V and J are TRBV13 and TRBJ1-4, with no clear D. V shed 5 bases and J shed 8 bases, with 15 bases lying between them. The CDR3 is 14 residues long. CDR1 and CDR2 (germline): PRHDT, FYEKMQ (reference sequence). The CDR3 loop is CASSPAEVREKLFF. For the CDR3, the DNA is TGTGCCAGCAGCCCAGCTGAGGTTCGGGAAAAACTGTTTTTT.

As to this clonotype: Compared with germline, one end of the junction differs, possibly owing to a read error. CDR3 bases: TGCGCCAGCAGTCAAGATCCAGGAGGGGGGGAGAAAGACACTGAAGCTTTCTTT. Encoded protein: CASSQDPGGGEKDTEAFF. This chain joins TRBV4-3 and TRBJ1-1; possible D gene TRBD1, 6 bases. The CDR3 extends over 18 amino acids. Germline-derived CDR1 and CDR2 are LGHNA and YSLEER.

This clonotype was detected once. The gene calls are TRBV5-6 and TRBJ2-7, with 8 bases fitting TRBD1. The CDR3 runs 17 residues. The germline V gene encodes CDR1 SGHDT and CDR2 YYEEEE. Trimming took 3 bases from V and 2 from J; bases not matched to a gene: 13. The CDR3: CASSYQGATDLTYEQYF. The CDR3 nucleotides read TGTGCCAGCAGCTATCAGGGGGCCACCGATCTTACCTACGAGCAGTACTTC.

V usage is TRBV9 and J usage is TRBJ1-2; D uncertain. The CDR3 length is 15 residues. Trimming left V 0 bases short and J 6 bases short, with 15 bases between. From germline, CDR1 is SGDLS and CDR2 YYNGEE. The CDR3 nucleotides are TGTGCCAGCAGCGTAGGGGTTCACGGCGCCGATGGCTACACCTTC. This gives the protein CASSVGVHGADGYTF.

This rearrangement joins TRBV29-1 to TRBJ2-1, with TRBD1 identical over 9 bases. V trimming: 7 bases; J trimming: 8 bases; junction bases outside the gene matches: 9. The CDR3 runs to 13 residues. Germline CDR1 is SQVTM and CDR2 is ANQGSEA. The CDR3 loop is CSAKGQGSYEQFF. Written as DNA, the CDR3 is TGCAGCGCAAAGGGACAGGGAAGCTATGAGCAGTTCTTC.

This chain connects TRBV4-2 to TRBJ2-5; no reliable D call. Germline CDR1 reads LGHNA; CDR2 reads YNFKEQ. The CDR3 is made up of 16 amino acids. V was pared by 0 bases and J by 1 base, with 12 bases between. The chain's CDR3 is CASSQDKFGLQETQYF. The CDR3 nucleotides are TGTGCCAGCAGCCAAGATAAATTTGGCCTCCAAGAGACCCAGTACTTC.

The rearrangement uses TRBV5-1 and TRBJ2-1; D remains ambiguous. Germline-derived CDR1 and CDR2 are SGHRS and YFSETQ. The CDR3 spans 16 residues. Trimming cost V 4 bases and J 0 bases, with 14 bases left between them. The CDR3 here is CASSSFRRSSYNEQFF. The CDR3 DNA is TGCGCCAGCAGCAGTTTTAGACGAAGCTCCTACAATGAGCAGTTCTTC.

The CDR3 spells CASSAGTVYNEQFF. DNA for the CDR3: TGTGCCAGCAGTGCCGGGACAGTATACAATGAGCAGTTCTTC. The chain is built from TRBV6-5 and TRBJ2-1; TRBD1 aligns across 7 bases. V trimming: 5 bases; J trimming: 4 bases; junction bases outside the gene matches: 5. Germline-derived CDR1 and CDR2 are MNHEY and SVGAGI. The CDR3 is 14 residues long.

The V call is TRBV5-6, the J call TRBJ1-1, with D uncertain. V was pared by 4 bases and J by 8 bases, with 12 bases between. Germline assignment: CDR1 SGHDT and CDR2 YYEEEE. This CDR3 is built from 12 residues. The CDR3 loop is CASSRAPGEAFF. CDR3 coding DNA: TGTGCCAGCAGCAGGGCACCCGGGGAAGCTTTCTTT.

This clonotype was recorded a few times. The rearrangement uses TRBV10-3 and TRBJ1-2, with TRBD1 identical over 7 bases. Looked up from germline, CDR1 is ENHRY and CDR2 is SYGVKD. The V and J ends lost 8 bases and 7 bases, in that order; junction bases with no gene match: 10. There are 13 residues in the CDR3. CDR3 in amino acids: CAISDRDLVGYTF. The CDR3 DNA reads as TGTGCCATCTCCGACAGGGATTTAGTTGGCTACACCTTC.

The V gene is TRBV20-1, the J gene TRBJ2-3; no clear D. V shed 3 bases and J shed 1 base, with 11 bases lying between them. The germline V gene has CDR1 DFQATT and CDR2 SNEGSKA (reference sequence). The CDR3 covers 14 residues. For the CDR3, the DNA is TGCAGTGCTAGTCCTTCTGGCCGCACAGATACGCAGTATTTT. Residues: CSASPSGRTDTQYF.

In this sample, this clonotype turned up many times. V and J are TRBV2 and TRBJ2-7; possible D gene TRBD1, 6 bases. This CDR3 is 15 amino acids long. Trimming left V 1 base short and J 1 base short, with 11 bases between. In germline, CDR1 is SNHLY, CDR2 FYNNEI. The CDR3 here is CASSEGWTASYEQYF. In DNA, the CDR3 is TGTGCCAGCAGTGAAGGCTGGACAGCGTCCTACGAGCAGTACTTC. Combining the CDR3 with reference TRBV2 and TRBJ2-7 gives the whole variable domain EPEVTQTPSHQVTQMGQEVILRCVPISNHLYFYWYRQILGQKVEFLVSFYNNEISEKSEIFDDQFSVERPDGSNFTLKIRSTKLEDSAMYFCASSEGWTASYEQYFGPGTRLTVT.

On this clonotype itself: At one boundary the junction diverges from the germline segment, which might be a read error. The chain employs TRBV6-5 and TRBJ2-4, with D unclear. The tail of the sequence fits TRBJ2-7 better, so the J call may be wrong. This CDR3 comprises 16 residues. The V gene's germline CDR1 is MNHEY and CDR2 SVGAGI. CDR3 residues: CVSSYSPLGYSYEQYF. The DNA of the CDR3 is TGTGTCAGCAGTTACTCGCCCCTTGGTTACTCCTACGAGCAGTACTTC.

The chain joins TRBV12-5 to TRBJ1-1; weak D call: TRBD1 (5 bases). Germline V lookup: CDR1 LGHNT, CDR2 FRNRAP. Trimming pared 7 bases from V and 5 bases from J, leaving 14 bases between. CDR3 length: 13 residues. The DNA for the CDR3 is TGTGCTAGTGCTACTGGGACGTGGACTGAAGCTTTCTTT. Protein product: CASATGTWTEAFF.